The clone carrying this TCR beta chain was seen a single time. Source study methods: How many nucleated cells were present was estimated from reference gene primer amplification. Produced via immunoSEQ multiplex PCR; TCRdb's table is partial and in-frame only. Clone size and the V and J calls come from that table; the DNA yielded D and trimming. The repertoire consists of about 220,000 clones, with roughly 81% occurring once and the leading ten covering roughly 2.6%. These data come from a study of blood T cell repertoires in COVID-19. Study at large: Acute and convalescent COVID-19 specimens originated in the United States, Italy and Spain. From T cells, B-cell-depleted T cells, or PBMCs came the material, which was cDNA or gDNA.

CDR1 and CDR2 (germline): SGHVS, FNYEAQ. This CDR3 comprises 16 residues. After removal of 5 bases from V and 4 bases from J, the junction contained 3 bases not matched to a gene. Sequenced input: peripheral blood. The clonotype was recovered from a man aged 45 to 65 who had recovered from COVID-19. The chain has TRBV7-6 and TRBJ2-3; 16 bases agree with TRBD2. CDR3 nucleotides: TGTGCCAGCAGCCTGGGACTAGCGGGAGGGGCAGATACGCAGTATTTT. Protein: CASSLGLAGGADTQYF. Full variable domain (remainder filled in from reference TRBV7-6 and TRBJ2-3): GAGVSQSPRYKVTKRGQDVALRCDPISGHVSLYWYRQALGQGPEFLTYFNYEAQQDKSGLPNDRFSAERPEGSISTLTIQRTEQRDSAMYRCASSLGLAGGADTQYFGPGTRLTVL.